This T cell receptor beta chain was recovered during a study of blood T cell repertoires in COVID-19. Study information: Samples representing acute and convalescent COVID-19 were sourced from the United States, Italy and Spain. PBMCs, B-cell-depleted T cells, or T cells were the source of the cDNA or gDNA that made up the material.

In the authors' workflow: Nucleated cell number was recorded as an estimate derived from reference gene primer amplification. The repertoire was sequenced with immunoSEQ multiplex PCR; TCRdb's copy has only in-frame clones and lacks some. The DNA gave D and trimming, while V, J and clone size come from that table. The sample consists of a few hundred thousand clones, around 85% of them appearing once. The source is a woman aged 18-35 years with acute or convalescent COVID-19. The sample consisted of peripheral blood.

DNA for the CDR3: TGTGCCAGCAGCCAGCGTACAGGCGCCTCCTACGAGCAGTACTTC. Translation gives CASSQRTGASYEQYF. The chain is built from TRBV7-8 and TRBJ2-7; D possibly corresponds to TRBD1 (5 bases). Trimming took 5 bases from V and 0 from J, leaving 14 bases between them. This CDR3 is 15 amino acids long. Germline V CDR1 and CDR2: SGHVS, FQNEAQ. The full variable domain, with the rest looked up from reference TRBV7-8 and TRBJ2-7, is GAGVSQSPRYKVAKRGQDVALRCDPISGHVSLFWYQQALGQGPEFLTYFQNEAQLDKSGLPSDRFFAERPEGSVSTLKIQRTQQEDSAVYLCASSQRTGASYEQYFGPGTRLTVT.